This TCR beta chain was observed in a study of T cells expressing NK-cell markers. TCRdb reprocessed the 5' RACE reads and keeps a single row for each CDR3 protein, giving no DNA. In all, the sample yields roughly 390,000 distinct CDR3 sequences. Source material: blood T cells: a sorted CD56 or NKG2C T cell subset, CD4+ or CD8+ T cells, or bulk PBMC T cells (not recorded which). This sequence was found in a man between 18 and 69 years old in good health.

CDR3 residues: CAWRPFGGQGPYEQYF. The V gene is TRBV30, the J gene TRBJ2-7; as DNA is missing, the TRBD1 call by TCRdb cannot be tested. The CDR3 covers 16 residues. CDR1 and CDR2 from the germline V gene are GTSNPN and SVGIG (reference sequence).